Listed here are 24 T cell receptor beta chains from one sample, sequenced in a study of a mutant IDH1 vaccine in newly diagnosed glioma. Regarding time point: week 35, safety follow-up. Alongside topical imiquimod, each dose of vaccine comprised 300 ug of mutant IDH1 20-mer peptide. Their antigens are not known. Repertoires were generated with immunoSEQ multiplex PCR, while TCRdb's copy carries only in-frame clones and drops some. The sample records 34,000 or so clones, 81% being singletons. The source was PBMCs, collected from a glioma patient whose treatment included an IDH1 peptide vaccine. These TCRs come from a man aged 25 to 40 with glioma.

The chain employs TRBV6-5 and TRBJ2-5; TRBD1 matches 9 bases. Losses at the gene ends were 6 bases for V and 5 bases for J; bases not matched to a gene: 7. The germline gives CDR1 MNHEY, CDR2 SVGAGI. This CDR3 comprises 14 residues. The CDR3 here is CASRSGTGKETQYF. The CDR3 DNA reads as TGTGCCAGCAGATCCGGGACAGGGAAGGAGACCCAGTACTTC.

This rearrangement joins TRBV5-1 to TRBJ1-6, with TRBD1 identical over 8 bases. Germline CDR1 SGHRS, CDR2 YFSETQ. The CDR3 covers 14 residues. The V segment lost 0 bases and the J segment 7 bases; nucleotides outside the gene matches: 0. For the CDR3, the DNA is TGCGCCAGCAGCTTGGGACAGGGGAATTCACCCCTCCACTTT. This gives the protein CASSLGQGNSPLHF.

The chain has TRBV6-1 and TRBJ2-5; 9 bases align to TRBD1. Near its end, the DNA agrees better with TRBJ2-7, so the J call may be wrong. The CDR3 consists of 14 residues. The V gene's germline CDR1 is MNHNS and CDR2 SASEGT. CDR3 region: CASRPGTGPYEQYF. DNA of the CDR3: TGTGCCAGCAGGCCAGGGACAGGGCCCTACGAGCAGTACTTC.

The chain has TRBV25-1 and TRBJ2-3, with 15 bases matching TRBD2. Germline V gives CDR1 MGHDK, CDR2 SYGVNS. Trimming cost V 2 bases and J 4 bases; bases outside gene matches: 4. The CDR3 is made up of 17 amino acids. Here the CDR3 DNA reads TGTGCCAGCAGTGAAAGGACTAGCGGGAGGGCCCCAGATACGCAGTATTTT. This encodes CASSERTSGRAPDTQYF.

CDR3 in DNA: TGTGCCAGCAGTGAAGAGGATTATTCCAGCTACGAGCAGTACTTC. Translating gives CASSEEDYSSYEQYF. The chain employs TRBV6-1 and TRBJ2-7; D is unclear. Looked up from germline, CDR1 is MNHNS and CDR2 is SASEGT. Trimming removed 1 base at V and 3 bases at J, with 13 bases between. This CDR3 contains 15 residues.

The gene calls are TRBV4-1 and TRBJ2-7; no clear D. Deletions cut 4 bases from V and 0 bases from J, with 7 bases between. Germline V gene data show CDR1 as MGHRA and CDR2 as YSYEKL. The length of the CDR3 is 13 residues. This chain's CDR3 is CASSPFSSYEQYF. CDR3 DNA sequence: TGCGCCAGCAGCCCCTTCAGCTCCTACGAGCAGTACTTC.

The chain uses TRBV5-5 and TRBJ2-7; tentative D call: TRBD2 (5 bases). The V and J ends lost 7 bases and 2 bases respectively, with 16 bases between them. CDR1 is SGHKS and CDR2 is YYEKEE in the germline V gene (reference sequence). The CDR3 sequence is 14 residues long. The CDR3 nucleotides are TGTGCCAGCCGCTCGGACTGGGCACCCTACGAGCAGTACTTC. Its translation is CASRSDWAPYEQYF.

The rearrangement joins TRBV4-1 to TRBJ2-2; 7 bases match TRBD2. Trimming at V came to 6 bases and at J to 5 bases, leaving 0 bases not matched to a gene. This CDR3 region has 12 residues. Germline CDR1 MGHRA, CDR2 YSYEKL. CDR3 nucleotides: TGCGCCAGCAGGGGGGGGACCGGGGAGCTGTTTTTT. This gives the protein CASRGGTGELFF.

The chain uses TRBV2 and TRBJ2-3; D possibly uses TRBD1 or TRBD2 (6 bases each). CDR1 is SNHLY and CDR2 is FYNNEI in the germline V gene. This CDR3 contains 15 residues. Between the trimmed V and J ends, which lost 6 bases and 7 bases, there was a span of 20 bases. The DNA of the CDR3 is TGTGCCAGCAGGGACTTGGGGGGCGCGGCGAATACGCAGTATTTT. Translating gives CASRDLGGAANTQYF.

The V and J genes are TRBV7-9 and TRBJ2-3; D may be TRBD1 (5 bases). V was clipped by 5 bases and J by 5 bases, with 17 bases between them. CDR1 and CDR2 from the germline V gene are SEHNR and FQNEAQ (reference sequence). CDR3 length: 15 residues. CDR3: CASSNLQYRIDTQYF. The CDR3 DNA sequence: TGTGCCAGCAGCAACTTACAATACAGGATAGATACGCAGTATTTT.

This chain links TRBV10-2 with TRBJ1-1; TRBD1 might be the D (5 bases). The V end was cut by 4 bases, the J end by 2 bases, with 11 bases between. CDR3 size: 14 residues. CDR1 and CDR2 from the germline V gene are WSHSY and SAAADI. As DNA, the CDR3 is TGCGCCAGCAGTGTGGCAGGGAGAAACACTGAAGCTTTCTTT. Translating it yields CASSVAGRNTEAFF.

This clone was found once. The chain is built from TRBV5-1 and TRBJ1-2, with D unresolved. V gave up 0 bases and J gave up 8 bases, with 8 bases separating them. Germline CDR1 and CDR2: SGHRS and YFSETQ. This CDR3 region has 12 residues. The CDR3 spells CASSLASGGYTF. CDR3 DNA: TGCGCCAGCAGCTTGGCCTCGGGAGGCTACACCTTC.

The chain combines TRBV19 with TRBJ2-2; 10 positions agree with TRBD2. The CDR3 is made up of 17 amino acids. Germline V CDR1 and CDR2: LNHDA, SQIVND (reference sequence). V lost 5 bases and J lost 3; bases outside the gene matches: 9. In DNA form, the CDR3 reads TGTGCCAGTAGTCCGGCTAGCGGGAGTTACCACACCGGGGAGCTGTTTTTT. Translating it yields CASSPASGSYHTGELFF.

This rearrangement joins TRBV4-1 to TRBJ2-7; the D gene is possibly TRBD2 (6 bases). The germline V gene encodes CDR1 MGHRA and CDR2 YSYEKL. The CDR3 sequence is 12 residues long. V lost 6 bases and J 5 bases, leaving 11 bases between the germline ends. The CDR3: CASSRGWDEQYF. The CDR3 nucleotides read TGCGCCAGCAGTCGGGGGTGGGACGAGCAGTACTTC.

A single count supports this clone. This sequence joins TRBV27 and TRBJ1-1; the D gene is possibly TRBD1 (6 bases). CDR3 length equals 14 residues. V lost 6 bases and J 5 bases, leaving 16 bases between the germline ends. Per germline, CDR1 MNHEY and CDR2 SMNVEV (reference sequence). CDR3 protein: CASSPRGGGTEAFF. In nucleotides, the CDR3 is TGTGCCAGCAGCCCCAGGGGAGGAGGGACTGAAGCTTTCTTT.

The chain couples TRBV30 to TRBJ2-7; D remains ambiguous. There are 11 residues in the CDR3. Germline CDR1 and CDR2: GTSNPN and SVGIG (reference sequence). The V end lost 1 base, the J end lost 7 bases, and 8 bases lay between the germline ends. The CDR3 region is CAWSGLGEQYF. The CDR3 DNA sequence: TGTGCCTGGAGTGGTCTCGGGGAGCAGTACTTC. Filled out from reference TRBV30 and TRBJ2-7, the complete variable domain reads SQTIHQWPATLVQPVGSPLSLECTVEGTSNPNLYWYRQAAGRGLQLLFYSVGIGQISSEVPQNLSASRPQDRQFILSSKKLLLSDSGFYLCAWSGLGEQYFGPGTRLTVT.

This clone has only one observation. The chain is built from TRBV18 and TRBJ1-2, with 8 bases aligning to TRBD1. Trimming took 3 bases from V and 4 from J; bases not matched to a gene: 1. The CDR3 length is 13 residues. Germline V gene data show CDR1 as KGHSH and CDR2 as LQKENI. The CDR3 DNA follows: TGTGCCAGCTCACCGGACAGGGTCTATGGCTACACCTTC. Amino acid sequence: CASSPDRVYGYTF.

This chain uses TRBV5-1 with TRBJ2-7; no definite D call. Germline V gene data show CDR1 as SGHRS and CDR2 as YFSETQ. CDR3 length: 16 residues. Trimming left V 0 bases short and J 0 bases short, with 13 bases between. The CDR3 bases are TGCGCCAGCAGCTTGGAACTTACTACCATCTCCTACGAGCAGTACTTC. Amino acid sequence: CASSLELTTISYEQYF.

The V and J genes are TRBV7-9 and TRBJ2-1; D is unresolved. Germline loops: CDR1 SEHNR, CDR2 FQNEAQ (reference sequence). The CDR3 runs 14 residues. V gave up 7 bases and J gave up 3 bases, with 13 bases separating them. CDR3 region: CASTLSSGYNEQFF. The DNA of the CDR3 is TGTGCCAGCACCCTCTCCTCAGGCTACAATGAGCAGTTCTTC.

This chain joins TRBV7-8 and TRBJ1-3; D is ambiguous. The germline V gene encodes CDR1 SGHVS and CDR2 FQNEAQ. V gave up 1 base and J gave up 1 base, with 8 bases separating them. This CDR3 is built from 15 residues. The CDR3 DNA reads TGTGCCAGCAGCTTAGACAGCCGATCTGGAAACACCATATATTTT. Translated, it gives CASSLDSRSGNTIYF.

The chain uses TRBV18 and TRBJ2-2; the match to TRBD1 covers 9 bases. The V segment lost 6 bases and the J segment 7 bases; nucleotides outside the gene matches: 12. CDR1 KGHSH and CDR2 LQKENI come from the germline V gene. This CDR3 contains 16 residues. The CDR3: CASSLPGTGRFGELFF. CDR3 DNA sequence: TGTGCCAGCTCGCTTCCCGGGACAGGGCGGTTCGGGGAGCTGTTTTTT.

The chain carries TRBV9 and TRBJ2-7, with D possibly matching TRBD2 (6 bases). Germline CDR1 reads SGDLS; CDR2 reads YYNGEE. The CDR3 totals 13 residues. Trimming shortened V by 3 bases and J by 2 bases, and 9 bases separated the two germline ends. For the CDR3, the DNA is TGTGCCAGCAGCGAGGGGACTGCCTACGAGCAGTACTTC. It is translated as CASSEGTAYEQYF.

The CDR3 sequence: CASSQRAGGYEQYF. Written as DNA, the CDR3 is TGCGCCAGCAGCCAACGGGCAGGGGGATACGAGCAGTACTTC. The V and J genes are TRBV4-1 and TRBJ2-7; TRBD1 matches 7 bases. The CDR3 is 14 amino acids. Germline loops: CDR1 MGHRA, CDR2 YSYEKL. The ends lost 2 bases at V and 4 bases at J; junction bases unmatched: 5.

For the CDR3, the DNA is TGTGCCAGCAGTTGGACAGGGGGTAACTCTGGAAACACCATATATTTT. Amino acids: CASSWTGGNSGNTIYF. The chain employs TRBV2 and TRBJ1-3; 10 bases agree with TRBD1. V shed 5 bases and J 0 bases; nucleotides not matched to a gene: 4. The CDR3 spans 16 residues. CDR1 is SNHLY and CDR2 is FYNNEI in the germline V gene. Full variable domain (outside the CDR3, taken from reference TRBV2 and TRBJ1-3): EPEVTQTPSHQVTQMGQEVILRCVPISNHLYFYWYRQILGQKVEFLVSFYNNEISEKSEIFDDQFSVERPDGSNFTLKIRSTKLEDSAMYFCASSWTGGNSGNTIYFGEGSWLTVV.